This T cell receptor (beta chain) is from a study of T-cell memory formation after mild COVID-19. Study results and caveats: Within pre-infection memory, some responding clones were found, suggesting cross-reactive memory joined. Chiefly within CM and EM were the contracting CD4+ clones; CD8+ ones were within EMRA.

TCRdb redid the calling of the 5' RACE reads with MiXCR, one entry per CDR3 protein. Here the sample spans roughly 130,000 distinct CDR3 sequences, approximately 6.2% being singletons. As concerns this clonotype: The antigen remains unidentified.

The sequenced sample was PBMCs or a T cell subset sorted from them (not recorded which). The source of this sequence is an adult woman who had mild COVID-19 (a few samples of this study predate the infection). Cell type and time point are not known.

This CDR3 reads CSARWNSGSYNEQFF. The DNA of the CDR3 is TGCAGTGCTAGATGGAATAGCGGGAGTTACAATGAGCAGTTCTTC. The genes are TRBV20-1 and TRBJ2-1; 9 bases line up with TRBD2. With 2 bases clipped from V and 4 bases from J, the junction kept 6 bases outside the gene matches. The length of the CDR3 is 15 residues. The germline V gene has CDR1 DFQATT and CDR2 SNEGSKA (reference sequence).